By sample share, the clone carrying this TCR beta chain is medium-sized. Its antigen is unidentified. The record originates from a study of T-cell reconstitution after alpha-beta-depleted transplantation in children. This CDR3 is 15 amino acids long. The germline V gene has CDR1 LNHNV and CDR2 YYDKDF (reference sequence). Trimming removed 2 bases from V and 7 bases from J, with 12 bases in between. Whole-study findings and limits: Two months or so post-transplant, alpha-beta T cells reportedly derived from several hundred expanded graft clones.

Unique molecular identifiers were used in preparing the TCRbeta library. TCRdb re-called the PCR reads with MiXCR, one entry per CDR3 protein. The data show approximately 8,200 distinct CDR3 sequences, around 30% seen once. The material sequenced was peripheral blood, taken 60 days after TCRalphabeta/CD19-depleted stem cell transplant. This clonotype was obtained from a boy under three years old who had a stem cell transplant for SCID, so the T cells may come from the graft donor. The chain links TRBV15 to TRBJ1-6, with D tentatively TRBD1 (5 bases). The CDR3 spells CATSRQGLWNSPLHF. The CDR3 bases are TGTGCCACCAGCAGACAGGGTTTGTGGAATTCACCCCTCCACTTT.